This T cell receptor beta chain originates from a study of OX40 agonist ivuxolimab in advanced cancers. Study-level background: The dose-escalation cohort had hepatocellular carcinoma, melanoma, renal cell or head and neck cancer.

The length of the CDR3 is 16 residues. Germline assignment: CDR1 SGHNT and CDR2 YYREEE (reference sequence). Germline trimming cut 4 bases from V and 8 bases from J; bases unmatched to any gene: 15. Method: immunoSEQ multiplex PCR; TCRdb's copy keeps in-frame clones and lacks some. The profile covers roughly 70,000 clones, with roughly 87% appearing a single time and roughly 2% taken by the ten largest. Broader study findings: CD8+ T cells showed, on average, more clonal expansion than CD4+ cells.

On this clone itself: Its matching antigen is unknown.

Here the sequenced sample was CD4+ or CD8+ T cells sorted from blood, taken in a trial of the OX40 agonist ivuxolimab. This TCR was sampled from an adult with an advanced solid tumor such as melanoma, head and neck, liver or kidney cancer. V is TRBV5-4 and J is TRBJ1-2; TRBD1 agrees at 9 bases. CDR3 in DNA: TGTGCCAGCAGCCGCGAATACGGACAGGGGAAAGGGGGCTACACCTTC. Amino acid sequence: CASSREYGQGKGGYTF.